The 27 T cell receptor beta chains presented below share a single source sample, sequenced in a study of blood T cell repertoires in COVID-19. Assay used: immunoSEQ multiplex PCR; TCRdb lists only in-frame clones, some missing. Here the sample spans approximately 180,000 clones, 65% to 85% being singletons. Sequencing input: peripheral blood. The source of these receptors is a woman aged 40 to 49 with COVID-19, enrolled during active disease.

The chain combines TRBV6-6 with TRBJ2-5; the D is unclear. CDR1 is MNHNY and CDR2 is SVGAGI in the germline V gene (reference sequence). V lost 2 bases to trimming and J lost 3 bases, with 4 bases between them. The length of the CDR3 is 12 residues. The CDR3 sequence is CASSYAEETQYF. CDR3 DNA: TGTGCCAGCAGTTACGCGGAAGAGACCCAGTACTTC.

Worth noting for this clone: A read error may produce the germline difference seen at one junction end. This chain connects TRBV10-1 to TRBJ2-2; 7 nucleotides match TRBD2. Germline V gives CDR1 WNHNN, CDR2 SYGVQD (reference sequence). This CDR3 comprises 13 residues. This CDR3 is CAGSERDPGELFF. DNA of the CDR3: TGCGCCGGCAGTGAGCGGGATCCCGGGGAGCTGTTTTTT.

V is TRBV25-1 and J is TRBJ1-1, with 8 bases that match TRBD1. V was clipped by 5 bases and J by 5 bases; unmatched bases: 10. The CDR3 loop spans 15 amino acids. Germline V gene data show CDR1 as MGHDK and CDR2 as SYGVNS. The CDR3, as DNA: TGTGCCAGCAGTTCCCTGGGGACAGGTCGGACTGAAGCTTTCTTT. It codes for CASSSLGTGRTEAFF.

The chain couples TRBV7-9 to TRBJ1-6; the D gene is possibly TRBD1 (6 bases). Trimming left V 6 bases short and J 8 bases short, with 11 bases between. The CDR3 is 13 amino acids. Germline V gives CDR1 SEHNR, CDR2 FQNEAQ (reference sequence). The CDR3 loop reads CASSYRDDSPLHF. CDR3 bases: TGTGCCAGCAGTTACAGGGACGATTCACCCCTCCACTTT.

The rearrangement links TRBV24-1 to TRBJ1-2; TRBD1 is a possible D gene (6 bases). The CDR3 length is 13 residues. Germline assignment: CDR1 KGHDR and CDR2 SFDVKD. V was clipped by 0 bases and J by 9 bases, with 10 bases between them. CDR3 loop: CATSDLGQGRYTF. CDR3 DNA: TGTGCCACCAGTGATTTGGGGCAGGGGCGCTACACCTTC.

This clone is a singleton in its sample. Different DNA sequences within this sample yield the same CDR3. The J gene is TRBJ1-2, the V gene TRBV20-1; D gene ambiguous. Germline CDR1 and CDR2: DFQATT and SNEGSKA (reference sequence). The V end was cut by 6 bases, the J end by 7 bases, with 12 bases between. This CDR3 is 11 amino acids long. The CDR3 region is CSALESGGYTF. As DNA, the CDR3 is TGCAGTGCCCTCGAGTCTGGTGGCTACACCTTC.

CDR3 nucleotide sequence: TGTGCCAGCAACCCCGGGCTGCAGGGCACTGAAGCTTTCTTT. This translates into CASNPGLQGTEAFF. The chain recombines TRBV2 with TRBJ1-1, with D perhaps TRBD1 (5 bases). The CDR3 has 14 residues. CDR1 and CDR2 (germline): SNHLY, FYNNEI. With 7 bases removed from V and 4 bases from J, the gap between germline ends came to 16 bases. Complete variable domain (other parts from reference TRBV2 and TRBJ1-1): EPEVTQTPSHQVTQMGQEVILRCVPISNHLYFYWYRQILGQKVEFLVSFYNNEISEKSEIFDDQFSVERPDGSNFTLKIRSTKLEDSAMYFCASNPGLQGTEAFFGQGTRLTVV.

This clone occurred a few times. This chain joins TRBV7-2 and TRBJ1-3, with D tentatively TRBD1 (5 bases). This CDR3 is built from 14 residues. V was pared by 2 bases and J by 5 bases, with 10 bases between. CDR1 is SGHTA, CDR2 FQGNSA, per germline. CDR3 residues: CASSLIAGRNTIYF. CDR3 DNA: TGTGCCAGCAGCTTAATCGCAGGGAGAAACACCATATATTTT.

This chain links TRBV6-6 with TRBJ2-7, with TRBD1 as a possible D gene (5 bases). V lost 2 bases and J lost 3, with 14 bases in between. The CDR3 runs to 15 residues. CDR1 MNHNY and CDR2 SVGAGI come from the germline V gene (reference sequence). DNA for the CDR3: TGTGCCAGCAGTTACCCGGACACCTCAGACTACGAGCAGTACTTC. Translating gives CASSYPDTSDYEQYF.

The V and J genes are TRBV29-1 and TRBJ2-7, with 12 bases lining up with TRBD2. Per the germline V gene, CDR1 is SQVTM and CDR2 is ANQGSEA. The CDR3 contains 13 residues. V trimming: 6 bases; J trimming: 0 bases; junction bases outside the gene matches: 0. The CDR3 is CSVTSGSSYEQYF. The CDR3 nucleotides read TGCAGCGTGACTAGCGGGAGCTCCTACGAGCAGTACTTC.

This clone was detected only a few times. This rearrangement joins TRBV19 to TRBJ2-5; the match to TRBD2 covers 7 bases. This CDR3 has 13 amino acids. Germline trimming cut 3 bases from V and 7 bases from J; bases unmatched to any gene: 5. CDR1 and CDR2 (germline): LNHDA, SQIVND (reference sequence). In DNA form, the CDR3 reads TGTGCCAGTAGTATTCAGCGGGACGTGACCCAGTACTTC. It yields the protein CASSIQRDVTQYF. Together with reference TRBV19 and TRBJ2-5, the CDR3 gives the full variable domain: DGGITQSPKYLFRKEGQNVTLSCEQNLNHDAMYWYRQDPGQGLRLIYYSQIVNDFQKGDIAEGYSVSREKKESFPLTVTSAQKNPTAFYLCASSIQRDVTQYFGPGTRLLVL.

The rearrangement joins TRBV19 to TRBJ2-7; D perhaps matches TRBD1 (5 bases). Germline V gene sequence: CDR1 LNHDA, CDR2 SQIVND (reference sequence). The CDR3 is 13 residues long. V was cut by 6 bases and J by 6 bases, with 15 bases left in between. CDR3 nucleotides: TGTGCCAGTAGCCCGTTTTCAAGGGGCGAGCAGTACTTC. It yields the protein CASSPFSRGEQYF.

The DNA for the CDR3 is TGCGCCAGCAGCTGGGTCGGGGGCTCCTACAATGAGCAGTTCTTC. The encoded protein is CASSWVGGSYNEQFF. The rearrangement links TRBV5-1 to TRBJ2-1, with a possible D match to TRBD2 (6 bases). The CDR3 is 15 residues long. Germline loops: CDR1 SGHRS, CDR2 YFSETQ. Trimming removed 3 bases from V and 0 bases from J, with 10 bases in between.

CDR3 protein: CASSYWGGEAFF. Here the CDR3 DNA reads TGTGCCAGCAGTTACTGGGGAGGTGAAGCTTTCTTT. The rearrangement links TRBV6-5 to TRBJ1-1; D unresolved. V lost 1 base and J 7 bases, leaving 7 bases between the germline ends. Germline V CDR1 and CDR2: MNHEY, SVGAGI. CDR3 length: 12 residues.

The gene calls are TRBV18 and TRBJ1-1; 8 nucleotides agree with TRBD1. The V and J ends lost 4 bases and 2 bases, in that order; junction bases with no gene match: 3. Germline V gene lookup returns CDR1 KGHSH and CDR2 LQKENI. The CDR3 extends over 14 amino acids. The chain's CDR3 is CASSQGQVNTEAFF. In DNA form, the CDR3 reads TGTGCCAGCTCACAGGGACAGGTTAACACTGAAGCTTTCTTT.

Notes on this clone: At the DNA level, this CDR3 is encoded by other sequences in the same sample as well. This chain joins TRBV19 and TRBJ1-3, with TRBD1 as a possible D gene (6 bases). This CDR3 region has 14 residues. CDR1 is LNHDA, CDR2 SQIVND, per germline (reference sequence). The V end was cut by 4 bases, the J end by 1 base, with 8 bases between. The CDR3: CASSSQGSGNTIYF. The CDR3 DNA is TGTGCCAGTAGTAGCCAGGGGTCTGGAAACACCATATATTTT.

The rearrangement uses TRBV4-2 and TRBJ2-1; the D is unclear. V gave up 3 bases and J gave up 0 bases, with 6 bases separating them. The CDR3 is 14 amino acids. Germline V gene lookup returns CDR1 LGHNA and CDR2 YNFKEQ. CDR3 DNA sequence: TGTGCCAGCAGCCAGGAGAGCTCCTACAATGAGCAGTTCTTC. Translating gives CASSQESSYNEQFF.

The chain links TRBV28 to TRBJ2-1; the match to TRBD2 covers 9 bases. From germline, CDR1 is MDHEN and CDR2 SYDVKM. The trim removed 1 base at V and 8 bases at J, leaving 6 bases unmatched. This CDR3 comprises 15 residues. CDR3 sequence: CASSLYGSGSDEQFF. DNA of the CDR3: TGTGCCAGCAGTTTATATGGTAGCGGGAGTGATGAGCAGTTCTTC. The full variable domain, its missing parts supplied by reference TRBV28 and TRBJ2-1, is DVKVTQSSRYLVKRTGEKVFLECVQDMDHENMFWYRQDPGLGLRLIYFSYDVKMKEKGDIPEGYSVSREKKERFSLILESASTNQTSMYLCASSLYGSGSDEQFFGPGTRLTVL.

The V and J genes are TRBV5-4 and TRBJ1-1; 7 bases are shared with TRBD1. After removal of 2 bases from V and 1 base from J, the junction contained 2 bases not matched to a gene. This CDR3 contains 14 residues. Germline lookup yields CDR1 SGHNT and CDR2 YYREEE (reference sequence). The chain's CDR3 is CASSLQGSNTEAFF. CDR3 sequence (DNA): TGTGCCAGCAGCTTACAGGGGTCGAACACTGAAGCTTTCTTT.

The CDR3 DNA reads TGCGCCAGCAGCTTCGTACAAATGAACACTGAAGCTTTCTTT. Its translation is CASSFVQMNTEAFF. J is TRBJ1-1 and V is TRBV5-1; D is undetermined. The germline gives CDR1 SGHRS, CDR2 YFSETQ. CDR3 length: 14 amino acids. V lost 2 bases and J 0 bases, leaving 8 bases between the germline ends.

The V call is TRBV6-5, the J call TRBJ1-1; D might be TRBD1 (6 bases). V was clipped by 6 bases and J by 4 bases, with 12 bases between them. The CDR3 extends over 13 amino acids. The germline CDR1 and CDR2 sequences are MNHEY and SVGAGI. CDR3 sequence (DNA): TGTGCCAGCAGCTTGACAGGCTTCACTGAAGCTTTCTTT. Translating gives CASSLTGFTEAFF.

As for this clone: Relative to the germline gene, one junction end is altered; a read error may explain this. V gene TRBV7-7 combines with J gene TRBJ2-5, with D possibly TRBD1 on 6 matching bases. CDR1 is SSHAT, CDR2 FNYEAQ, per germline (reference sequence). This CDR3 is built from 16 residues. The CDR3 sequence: CASSSHRVKYQETQYF. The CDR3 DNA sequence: TGTGCTAGCAGCTCCCACAGGGTGAAGTACCAAGAGACCCAGTACTTC.

The DNA for the CDR3 is TGCGCCAGCAGCCAGAAAAGCAGGGGACTAGCGGCAATCTACAATGAGCAGTTCTTC. It specifies CASSQKSRGLAAIYNEQFF. The J gene is TRBJ2-1, the V gene TRBV4-1, with 11 bases matching TRBD2. This CDR3 spans 19 amino acids. V was pared by 3 bases and J by 3 bases, with 13 bases of the junction left unmatched. Germline V gene sequence: CDR1 MGHRA, CDR2 YSYEKL.

The CDR3 DNA follows: TGTGCCAGCTCATCGGGACGACAGACAGGGTTGAACACCGGGGAGCTGTTTTTT. Amino acids: CASSSGRQTGLNTGELFF. V is TRBV18 and J is TRBJ2-2; TRBD1 matches at 7 bases. The trim removed 5 bases at V and 1 base at J, leaving 13 bases unmatched. The CDR3 covers 18 residues. Germline V gives CDR1 KGHSH, CDR2 LQKENI.

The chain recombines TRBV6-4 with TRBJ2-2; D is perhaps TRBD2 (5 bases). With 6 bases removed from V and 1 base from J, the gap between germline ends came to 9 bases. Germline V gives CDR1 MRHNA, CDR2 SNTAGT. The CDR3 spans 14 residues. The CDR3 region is CASREGRNTGELFF. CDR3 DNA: TGTGCCAGCAGGGAAGGGAGGAACACCGGGGAGCTGTTTTTT.

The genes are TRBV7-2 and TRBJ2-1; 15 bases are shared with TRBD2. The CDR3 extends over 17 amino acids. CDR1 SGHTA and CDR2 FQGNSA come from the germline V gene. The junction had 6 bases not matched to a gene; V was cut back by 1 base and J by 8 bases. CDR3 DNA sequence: TGTGCCAGCAGCTTAGGTGGGACTAGCGGGAGGAGGCATGAGCAGTTCTTC. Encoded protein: CASSLGGTSGRRHEQFF.

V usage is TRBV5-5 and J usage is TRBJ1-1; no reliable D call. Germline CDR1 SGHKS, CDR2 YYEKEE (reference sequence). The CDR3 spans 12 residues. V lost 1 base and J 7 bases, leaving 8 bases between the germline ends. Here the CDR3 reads CASSLIPGEAFF. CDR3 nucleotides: TGTGCCAGCAGCTTGATCCCAGGTGAAGCTTTCTTT.